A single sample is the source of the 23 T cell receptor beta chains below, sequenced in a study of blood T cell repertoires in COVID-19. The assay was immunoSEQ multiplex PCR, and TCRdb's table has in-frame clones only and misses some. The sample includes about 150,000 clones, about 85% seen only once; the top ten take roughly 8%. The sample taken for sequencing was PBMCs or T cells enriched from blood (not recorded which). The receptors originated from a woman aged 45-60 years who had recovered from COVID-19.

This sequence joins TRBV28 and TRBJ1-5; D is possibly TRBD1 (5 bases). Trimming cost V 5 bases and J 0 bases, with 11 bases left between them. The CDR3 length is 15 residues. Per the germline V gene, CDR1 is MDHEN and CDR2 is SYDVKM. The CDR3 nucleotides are TGTGCCAGCAGTAGGGGCGGAGATAGCAATCAGCCCCAGCATTTT. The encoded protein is CASSRGGDSNQPQHF.

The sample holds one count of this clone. The DNA for the CDR3 is TGTGCCAGCAGCTTAAGTCAGGGGGCGAGAGGAGGGGCTTTCTTT. The encoded protein is CASSLSQGARGGAFF. The rearrangement uses TRBV7-9 and TRBJ1-1; the match to TRBD1 covers 8 bases. Per the germline V gene, CDR1 is SEHNR and CDR2 is FQNEAQ (reference sequence). With V trimmed by 2 bases and J by 11 bases, 13 bases remained unmatched. The length of the CDR3 is 15 residues.

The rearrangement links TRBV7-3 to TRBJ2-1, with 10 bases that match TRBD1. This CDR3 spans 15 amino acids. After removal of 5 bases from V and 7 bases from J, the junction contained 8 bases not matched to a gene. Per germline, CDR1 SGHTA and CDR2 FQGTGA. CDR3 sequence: CASSPGQGGRNEQFF. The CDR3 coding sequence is TGTGCCAGCAGCCCAGGACAGGGGGGCAGGAATGAGCAGTTCTTC.

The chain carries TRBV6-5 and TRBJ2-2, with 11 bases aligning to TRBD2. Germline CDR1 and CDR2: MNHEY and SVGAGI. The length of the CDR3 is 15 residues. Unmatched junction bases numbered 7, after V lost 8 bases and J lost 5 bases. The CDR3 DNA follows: TGTGCCAGCCGCTCACTAGCGGGAGTAACCGGGGAGCTGTTTTTT. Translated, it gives CASRSLAGVTGELFF.

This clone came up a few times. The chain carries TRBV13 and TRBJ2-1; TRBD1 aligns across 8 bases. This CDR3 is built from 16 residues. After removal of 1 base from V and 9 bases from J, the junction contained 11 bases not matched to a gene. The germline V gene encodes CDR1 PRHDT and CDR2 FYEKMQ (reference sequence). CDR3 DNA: TGTGCCAGCAGCTTAGACGGGACAGGATCCTCACTTGAGCAGTTCTTC. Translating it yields CASSLDGTGSSLEQFF.

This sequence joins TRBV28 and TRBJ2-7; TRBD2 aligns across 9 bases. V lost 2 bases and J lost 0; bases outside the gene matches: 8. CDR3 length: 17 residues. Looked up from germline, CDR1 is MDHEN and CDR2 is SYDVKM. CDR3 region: CASSLPSSGRFSYEQYF. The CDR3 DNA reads TGTGCCAGCAGTTTACCTTCGAGCGGGAGGTTCTCCTACGAGCAGTACTTC.

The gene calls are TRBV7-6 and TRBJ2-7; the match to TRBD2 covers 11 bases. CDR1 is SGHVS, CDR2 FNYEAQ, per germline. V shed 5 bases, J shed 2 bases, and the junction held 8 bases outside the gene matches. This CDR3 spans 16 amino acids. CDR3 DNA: TGTGCCAGCAGCCCCTCTACTAGCGGGAGAACCTACGAGCAGTACTTC. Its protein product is CASSPSTSGRTYEQYF.

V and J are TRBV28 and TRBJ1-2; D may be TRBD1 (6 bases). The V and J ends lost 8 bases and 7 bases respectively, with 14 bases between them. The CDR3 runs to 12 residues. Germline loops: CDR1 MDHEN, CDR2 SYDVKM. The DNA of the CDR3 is TGTGCCAGCGGAACAGGGCAGGTTGGCTACACCTTC. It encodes CASGTGQVGYTF.

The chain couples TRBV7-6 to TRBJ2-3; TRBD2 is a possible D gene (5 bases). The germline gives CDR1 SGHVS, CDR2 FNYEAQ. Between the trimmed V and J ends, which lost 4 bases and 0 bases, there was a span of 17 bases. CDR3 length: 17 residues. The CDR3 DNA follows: TGTGCCAGCAGCTCCATGTGGGGAGAACCTAGCACAGATACGCAGTATTTT. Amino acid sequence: CASSSMWGEPSTDTQYF.

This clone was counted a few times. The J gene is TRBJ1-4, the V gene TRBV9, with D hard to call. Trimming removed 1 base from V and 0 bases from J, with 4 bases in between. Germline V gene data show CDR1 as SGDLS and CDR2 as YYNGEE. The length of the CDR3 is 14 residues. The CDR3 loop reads CASSVSATNEKLFF. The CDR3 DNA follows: TGTGCCAGCAGCGTATCCGCAACTAATGAAAAACTGTTTTTT. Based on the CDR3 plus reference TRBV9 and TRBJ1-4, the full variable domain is DSGVTQTPKHLITATGQRVTLRCSPRSGDLSVYWYQQSLDQGLQFLIQYYNGEERAKGNILERFSAQQFPDLHSELNLSSLELGDSALYFCASSVSATNEKLFFGSGTQLSVL.

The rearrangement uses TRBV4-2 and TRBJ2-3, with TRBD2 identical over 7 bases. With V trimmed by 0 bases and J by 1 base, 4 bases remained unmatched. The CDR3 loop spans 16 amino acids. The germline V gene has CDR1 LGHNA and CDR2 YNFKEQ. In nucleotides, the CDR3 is TGTGCCAGCAGCCAAGATCGACGGGGGGGCACAGATACGCAGTATTTT. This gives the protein CASSQDRRGGTDTQYF.

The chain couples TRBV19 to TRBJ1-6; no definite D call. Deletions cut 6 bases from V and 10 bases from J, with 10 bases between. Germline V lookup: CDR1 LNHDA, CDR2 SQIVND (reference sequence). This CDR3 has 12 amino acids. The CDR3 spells CASRQPQSPLHF. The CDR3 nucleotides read TGTGCCAGTAGACAACCACAATCACCCCTCCACTTT.

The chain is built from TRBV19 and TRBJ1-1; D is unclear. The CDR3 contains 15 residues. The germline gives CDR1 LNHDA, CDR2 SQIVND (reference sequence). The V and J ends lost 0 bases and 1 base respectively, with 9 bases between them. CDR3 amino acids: CASSIEPRGNTEAFF. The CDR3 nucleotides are TGTGCCAGTAGTATAGAGCCCCGGGGGAACACTGAAGCTTTCTTT. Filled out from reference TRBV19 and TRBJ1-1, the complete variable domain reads DGGITQSPKYLFRKEGQNVTLSCEQNLNHDAMYWYRQDPGQGLRLIYYSQIVNDFQKGDIAEGYSVSREKKESFPLTVTSAQKNPTAFYLCASSIEPRGNTEAFFGQGTRLTVV.

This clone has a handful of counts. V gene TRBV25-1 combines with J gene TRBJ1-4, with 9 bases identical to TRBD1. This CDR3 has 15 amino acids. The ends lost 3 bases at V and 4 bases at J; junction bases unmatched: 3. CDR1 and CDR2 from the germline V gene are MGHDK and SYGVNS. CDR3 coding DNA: TGTGCCAGCAGTGACTTGGGACAGGGTAATGAAAAACTGTTTTTT. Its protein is CASSDLGQGNEKLFF.

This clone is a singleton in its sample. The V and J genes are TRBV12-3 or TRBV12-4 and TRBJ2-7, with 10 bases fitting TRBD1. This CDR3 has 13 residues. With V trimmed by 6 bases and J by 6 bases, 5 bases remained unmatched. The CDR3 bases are TGTGCCAGCAGGACGGGACAGGGGCGCGAGCAGTACTTC. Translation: CASRTGQGREQYF.

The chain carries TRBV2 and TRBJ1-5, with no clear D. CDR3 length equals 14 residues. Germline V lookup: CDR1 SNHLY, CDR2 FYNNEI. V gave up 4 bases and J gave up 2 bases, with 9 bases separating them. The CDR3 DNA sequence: TGTGCCAGCAGTGGGGGAGTTGGCAATCAGCCCCAGCATTTT. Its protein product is CASSGGVGNQPQHF. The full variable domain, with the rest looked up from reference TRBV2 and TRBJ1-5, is EPEVTQTPSHQVTQMGQEVILRCVPISNHLYFYWYRQILGQKVEFLVSFYNNEISEKSEIFDDQFSVERPDGSNFTLKIRSTKLEDSAMYFCASSGGVGNQPQHFGDGTRLSIL.

This CDR3 reads CASSLAGLSGELFF. The CDR3, as DNA: TGTGCCAGCAGCTTGGCCGGGTTGAGCGGGGAGCTGTTTTTT. The rearrangement uses TRBV5-8 and TRBJ2-2, with D unclear. CDR1 SGHTS and CDR2 YDEGEE come from the germline V gene. The ends were cut back, 0 bases at V and 7 bases at J, with 10 bases in the middle. The CDR3 extends over 14 amino acids. Filled out from reference TRBV5-8 and TRBJ2-2, the complete variable domain reads EAGVTQSPTHLIKTRGQQATLRCSPISGHTSVYWYQQALGLGLQFLLWYDEGEERNRGNFPPRFSGRQFPNYSSELNVNALELEDSALYLCASSLAGLSGELFFGEGSRLTVL.

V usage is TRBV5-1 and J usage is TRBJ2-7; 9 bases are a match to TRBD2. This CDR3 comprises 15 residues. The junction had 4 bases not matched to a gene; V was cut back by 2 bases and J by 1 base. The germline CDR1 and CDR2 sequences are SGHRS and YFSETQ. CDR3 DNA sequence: TGCGCCAGCAGCTTTCTAGCGGGACCTTCCTACGAGCAGTACTTC. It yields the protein CASSFLAGPSYEQYF.

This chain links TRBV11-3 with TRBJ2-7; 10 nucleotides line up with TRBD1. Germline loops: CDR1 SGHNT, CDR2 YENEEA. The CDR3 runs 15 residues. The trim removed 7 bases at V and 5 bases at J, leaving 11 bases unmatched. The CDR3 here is CASTLPGQGPHEQYF. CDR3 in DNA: TGTGCCAGCACCCTACCGGGACAGGGGCCCCACGAGCAGTACTTC.

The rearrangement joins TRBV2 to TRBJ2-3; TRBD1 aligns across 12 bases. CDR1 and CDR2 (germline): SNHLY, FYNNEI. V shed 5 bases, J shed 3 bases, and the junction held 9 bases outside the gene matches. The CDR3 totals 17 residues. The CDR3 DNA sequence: TGTGCCAGCAGTAATCGGGACAGGGGGCGCTGGACAGATACGCAGTATTTT. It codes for CASSNRDRGRWTDTQYF.

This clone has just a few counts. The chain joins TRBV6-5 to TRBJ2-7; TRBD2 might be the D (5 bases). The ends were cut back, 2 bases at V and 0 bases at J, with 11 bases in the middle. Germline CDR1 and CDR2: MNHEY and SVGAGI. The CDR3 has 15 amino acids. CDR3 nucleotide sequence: TGTGCCAGCAGTTACCTAGCCCCGAGCTCCTACGAGCAGTACTTC. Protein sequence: CASSYLAPSSYEQYF.

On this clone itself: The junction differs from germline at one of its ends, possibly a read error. Here the CDR3 reads CASSKDRAEGASGNTIYF. In nucleotides, the CDR3 is TGTGCCAGCAGCAAAGACAGGGCCGAGGGGGCCTCTGGAAACACCATATATTTT. V is TRBV3-1 (or the pseudogene TRBV3-2) and J is TRBJ1-3, with 7 bases aligning to TRBD1. In germline, CDR1 is LGHDT, CDR2 YNNKEL (reference sequence). This CDR3 has 18 amino acids.

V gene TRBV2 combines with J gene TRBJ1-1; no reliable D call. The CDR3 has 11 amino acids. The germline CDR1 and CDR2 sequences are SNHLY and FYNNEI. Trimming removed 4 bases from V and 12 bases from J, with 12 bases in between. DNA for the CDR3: TGTGCCAGCAGTGTTAAGAGGGTCCCTTTCTTT. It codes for CASSVKRVPFF.